These T cell receptor beta chains were read from a single sample in a study of T cell changes during pregnancy in multiple sclerosis. This table comes from immunoSEQ multiplex PCR, and its TCRdb copy is limited to in-frame clones, with some not included. The table includes tens of thousands of clones, around 93% detected once. Sequencing used CD8+ T cells from peripheral blood mononuclear cells, obtained after pregnancy. Receptor source: a female donor with multiple sclerosis, enrolled in a pregnancy study. CDR3s include the opening cysteine and the closing phenylalanine or tryptophan. The D gene is left open where the match is weak. Not all rows give a size; the values are once, few, many and, for expanded clones, a class.

CDR3	DNA	size	V	J	D
CASSQETSGGYNEQFF	TGCGCCAGCAGCCAAGAGACTAGCGGGGGTTACAATGAGCAGTTCTTC	-	TRBV4-3	TRBJ2-1	TRBD2
CASSQVDSLAKNIQYF	TGCGCCAGCAGCCAAGTGGACAGTCTAGCCAAAAACATTCAGTACTTC	-	TRBV4-3	TRBJ2-4	-
CASSQDQGREQFF	TGCGCCAGCAGCCAAGATCAGGGCCGAGAGCAGTTCTTC	-	TRBV4-3	TRBJ2-1	-
CASSTRLAGGPSSYNEQFF	TGTGCCAGTAGTACAAGACTAGCGGGGGGTCCGAGCTCCTACAATGAGCAGTTCTTC	once	TRBV19	TRBJ2-1	TRBD2
CASSQERRLAAYEQYF	TGCGCCAGCAGCCAAGAGCGTAGGCTAGCAGCCTACGAGCAGTACTTC	-	TRBV4-3	TRBJ2-7	-
CASSLGSGGGPDTQYF	TGTGCCAGCAGCTTGGGTAGCGGGGGGGGGCCCGATACGCAGTATTTT	-	TRBV7-3	TRBJ2-3	TRBD2
CASSMRPSYEQYF	TGTGCCAGTAGTATGCGCCCGTCCTACGAGCAGTACTTC	-	TRBV19	TRBJ2-7	-
CASRGLGYGYTF	TGTGCCAGCAGGGGACTCGGCTATGGCTACACCTTC	-	TRBV6-4	TRBJ1-2	-
CASSIASGYEKLFF	TGTGCCAGTAGTATAGCCTCAGGGTACGAAAAACTGTTTTTT	once	TRBV19	TRBJ1-4	-
CASSYSTGTGNTEAFF	TGTGCCAGCAGTTACTCAACCGGGACAGGGAACACTGAAGCTTTCTTT	-	TRBV6-5	TRBJ1-1	TRBD1
CASSLPAGQGRAPNEQFF	TGTGCCAGCTCACTACCCGCGGGACAGGGGAGGGCTCCCAATGAGCAGTTCTTC	-	TRBV18	TRBJ2-1	TRBD1
CASSWSRGTEAFF	TGTGCCAGCAGCTGGTCCCGAGGGACTGAAGCTTTCTTT	-	TRBV27	TRBJ1-1	-
CASSLGLAGGPSSDTQYF	TGTGCCAGCAGCTTAGGACTAGCGGGAGGGCCCTCCTCAGATACGCAGTATTTT	-	TRBV7-9	TRBJ2-3	TRBD2
CASSSGTSAYEQYF	TGTGCCAGCAGCTCCGGGACTAGCGCCTACGAGCAGTACTTC	once	TRBV7-9	TRBJ2-7	TRBD2
CATRTTSGSYNEQFF	TGTGCCACCCGCACGACTAGCGGGAGTTACAATGAGCAGTTCTTC	-	TRBV6-6	TRBJ2-1	TRBD2
CSLGQGILETQYF	TGTTCTCTGGGACAGGGGATTTTAGAGACCCAGTACTTC	-	TRBV7-9	TRBJ2-5	TRBD1
CASSLGLARDEQFF	TGTGCCAGCAGTTTGGGACTAGCCCGCGATGAGCAGTTCTTC	-	TRBV27	TRBJ2-1	TRBD2
CASSKREGGTNTEAFF	TGTGCCAGCAGCAAGAGGGAGGGCGGAACGAACACTGAAGCTTTCTTT	-	TRBV7-9	TRBJ1-1	-
CASSLQGGTEAFF	TGTGCCAGCAGTTTACAGGGGGGTACTGAAGCTTTCTTT	-	TRBV27	TRBJ1-1	TRBD1
CASSLGLAGRGEQFF	TGTGCCAGCAGCTTAGGACTAGCGGGAAGGGGGGAGCAGTTCTTC	once	TRBV7-3	TRBJ2-1	TRBD2
CASSQDYRAYDYSNQPQHF	TGCGCCAGCAGCCAAGATTACAGGGCTTACGACTATAGCAATCAGCCCCAGCATTTT	-	TRBV4-3	TRBJ1-5	-
CANPTTFGEQYF	TGTGCCAACCCCACCACCTTCGGCGAGCAGTACTTC	-	TRBV18	TRBJ2-7	-
CASRSAWDRGEKLFF	TGTGCCAGCAGATCCGCTTGGGACAGGGGCGAAAAACTGTTTTTT	-	TRBV27	TRBJ1-4	TRBD1
CSVTQGANTGELFF	TGCAGCGTTACACAGGGGGCGAACACCGGGGAGCTGTTTTTT	once	TRBV29-1	TRBJ2-2	TRBD1
CASRRDRGSGNTIYF	TGTGCCAGCAGGCGGGACAGGGGATCTGGAAACACCATATATTTT	once	TRBV5-4	TRBJ1-3	TRBD1
CASSLYERESEQYF	TGTGCCAGCAGCTTATACGAGCGGGAGTCCGAGCAGTACTTC	-	TRBV7-9	TRBJ2-7	TRBD2
CASSTGTATPHEQYF	TGTGCCAGCAGCACCGGGACAGCCACTCCCCACGAGCAGTACTTC	-	TRBV5-8	TRBJ2-7	TRBD1
CASRLGQGIPYEQYF	TGTGCCAGCAGACTGGGACAGGGAATCCCCTACGAGCAGTACTTC	once	TRBV28	TRBJ2-7	TRBD1
CAGSTGQFRYGYTF	TGTGCCGGATCCACCGGACAGTTCCGTTATGGCTACACCTTC	few	TRBV30	TRBJ1-2	-
CAWDRVGEKLFF	TGTGCCTGGGACAGGGTTGGAGAAAAACTGTTTTTT	once	TRBV30	TRBJ1-4	TRBD1
CASSSPGLALDTQYF	TGTGCCAGCAGCTCTCCGGGACTAGCGTTGGATACGCAGTATTTT	-	TRBV13	TRBJ2-3	TRBD2
CASTLMARREELFF	TGTGCCAGCACCTTGATGGCACGCCGGGAGGAGCTGTTTTTT	-	TRBV7-2	TRBJ2-2	-
CASSQGTVYNEQFF	TGCGCCAGCAGCCAAGGGACTGTTTACAATGAGCAGTTCTTC	-	TRBV4-1	TRBJ2-1	-
CSVVGASGRWETQYF	TGCAGCGTTGTGGGGGCTAGCGGGAGATGGGAGACCCAGTACTTC	-	TRBV29-1	TRBJ2-5	TRBD2
CASSLLYGEIYNEQFF	TGTGCCAGCAGTTTATTATACGGGGAAATCTACAATGAGCAGTTCTTC	-	TRBV27	TRBJ2-1	-